At least ten counts were recorded for the clone carrying this T cell receptor beta chain. Antigen specificity is unknown. Both TRBC1 and TRBC2 were covered by a beta constant-region primer of two equimolar oligonucleotides. The ligated cDNA underwent four PCR rounds using SP2 and nested alpha and beta constant-region primers. TCRdb reprocessed the UMI-ligation and nested PCR reads via MiXCR and lists one record per CDR3 protein. The profile covers around 140,000 distinct CDR3 sequences, with 22% appearing a single time and 0.11% taken by the ten largest. Trimming at V came to 0 bases and at J to 0 bases, leaving 6 bases not matched to a gene. The CDR3 consists of 16 residues. Germline V gene lookup returns CDR1 SGHRS and CDR2 YFSETQ. This entry comes from a study of naive and memory T cell subsets. Findings and caveats of the study: A few larger clonotypes appeared in naive repertoires, especially CD8, possibly memory cells re-expressing CD45RA. From naive to CM, EM and EMRA, diversity decreased and Gini increased.

The sequenced sample consisted of naive CD4+ T cells from blood. The TCR sequence derives from a human donor in good health. The V gene is TRBV5-1, the J gene TRBJ2-7; 7 nucleotides line up with TRBD1. The CDR3 sequence: CASSLVRDRTSYEQYF. The CDR3 DNA follows: TGCGCCAGCAGCTTGGTCCGGGACAGAACCTCCTACGAGCAGTACTTC.